The source of this T cell receptor (beta chain) is a study of cytomegalovirus exposure and HLA in healthy donors. General study findings and limits: Cytomegalovirus status was reportedly diagnosed by the classifier with high sensitivity and specificity.

PCR involved 60 Vbeta and 13 Jbeta primers. Assay: immunoSEQ multiplex PCR; the TCRdb copy retains only in-frame clones and omits some. The sample yields roughly 86,000 clones, under 85% seen once. Turning to this clone: The target antigen is unknown.

The V gene's germline CDR1 is MDHEN and CDR2 SYDVKM. This CDR3 has 10 amino acids. With 6 bases removed from V and 5 bases from J, the gap between germline ends came to 2 bases. Sequenced sample: PBMCs. J is TRBJ2-1 and V is TRBV28; D ambiguous. The receptor's source is a man in his fifties or sixties in good health and CMV-seropositive. CDR3: CASSDNEQFF. Here the CDR3 DNA reads TGTGCCAGCAGCGACAATGAGCAGTTCTTC.